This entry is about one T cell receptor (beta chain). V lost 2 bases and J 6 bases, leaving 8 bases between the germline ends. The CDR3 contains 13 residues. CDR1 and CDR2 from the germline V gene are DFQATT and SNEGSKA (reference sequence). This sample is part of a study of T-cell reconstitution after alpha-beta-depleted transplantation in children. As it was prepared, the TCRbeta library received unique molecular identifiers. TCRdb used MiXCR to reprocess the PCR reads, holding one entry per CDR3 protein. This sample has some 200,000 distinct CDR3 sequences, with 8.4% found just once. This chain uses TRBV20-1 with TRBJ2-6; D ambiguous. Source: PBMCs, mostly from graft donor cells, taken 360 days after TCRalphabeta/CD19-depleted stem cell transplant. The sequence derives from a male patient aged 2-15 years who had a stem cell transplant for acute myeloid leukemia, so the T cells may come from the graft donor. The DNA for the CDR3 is TGCAGTGCTAGACAGGCTGTGGCCAACGTCCTGACTTTC. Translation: CSARQAVANVLTF.